The clone carrying this T cell receptor beta chain occurred a few times. This entry is derived from a study of identical twins. Healthy Caucasians were all of the donors. Each CDR3 protein is one row after TCRdb ran MiXCR on the 5' RACE reads. This sample has around 340,000 distinct CDR3 sequences, with about 12% found just once. The CDR3 loop spans 17 amino acids. Germline assignment: CDR1 LGHDT and CDR2 YNNKEL (reference sequence). Trimming cost V 4 bases and J 2 bases, with 18 bases left between them. The same data also went into a second study, on yellow fever vaccine responses in identical twins.

The sequence came from a woman between 18 and 29 years old in good health. The chain is built from TRBV3-1 and TRBJ2-1, with D perhaps TRBD2 (6 bases). Sequenced: CD8+ T cells sorted from blood. CDR3 bases: TGTGCCAGCAGCCCCTTAGCGGAGATACAAGCCTACAATGAGCAGTTCTTC. This codes for CASSPLAEIQAYNEQFF.